A selection of T cell receptor beta chains follows, all from one sample in a study of vaccination effects on CD4 cells after COVID-19. Their specific antigens are unknown. Some clones are missing from TCRdb's copy, which holds only in-frame ones; the method was immunoSEQ multiplex PCR. The data hold tens of thousands of clones, with 70% to 80% observed a single time. The specimen was CD4+ T cells from PBMCs cultured with HCoV-NL63 spike peptides, collected before COVID-19 vaccination. These receptors all stem from a human donor who received a COVID-19 vaccine. Each CDR3 is given with its conserved first and last residue. D genes are given only for firm matches. Clone size is not always given. Where it is, it says once, few, many or a class for expanded clones.

>few|.|TRBV5-1|TRBJ2-1
CASSLMRGGDEQFF
TGCGCCAGCAGCTTGATGAGGGGCGGGGATGAGCAGTTCTTC
>.|.|TRBV5-6|TRBJ1-4
CASSLRRGDNEKLFF
TGTGCCAGCAGCTTGAGGCGAGGAGATAATGAAAAACTGTTTTTT
>.|.|TRBV5-1|TRBJ1-4
CASSLGGSATNEKLFF
TGCGCCAGCAGCCTAGGGGGATCTGCAACTAATGAAAAACTGTTTTTT
>.|.|TRBV7-2|TRBJ2-3
CASSLGRLTDTQYF
TGTGCCAGCAGCTTAGGGCGGCTCACAGATACGCAGTATTTT
>.|TRBD1|TRBV18|TRBJ1-2
CASSPSRDSAYTF
TGTGCCAGCTCACCAAGCCGGGACAGCGCCTACACCTTC
>.|.|TRBV2|TRBJ2-3
CASKRGGSTDTQYF
TGTGCCAGCAAACGCGGGGGCAGCACAGATACGCAGTATTTT
>few|.|TRBV5-1|TRBJ1-4
CASRRTYNEKLFF
TGCGCCAGCAGACGGACGTATAATGAAAAACTGTTTTTT
>.|TRBD1|TRBV29-1|TRBJ1-1
CSADRGNTEAFF
TGCAGCGCCGACAGGGGTAACACTGAAGCTTTCTTT
>.|TRBD1|TRBV24-1|TRBJ1-2
CATSDTRQGSGYGYTF
TGTGCCACCAGTGATACGAGACAGGGGAGTGGCTATGGCTACACCTTC
>few|.|TRBV5-8|TRBJ2-1
CASSLSLGSSYNEQFF
TGTGCCAGCAGCTTGTCCCTGGGAAGCTCCTACAATGAGCAGTTCTTC
>.|.|TRBV14|TRBJ1-4
CASSQDPGFSNEKLFF
TGTGCCAGCAGCCAAGACCCAGGCTTCTCTAATGAAAAACTGTTTTTT
>.|TRBD1|TRBV19|TRBJ2-3
CASSGQVTDTQYF
TGTGCCAGTAGTGGACAGGTGACAGATACGCAGTATTTT
>.|TRBD1|TRBV29-1|TRBJ1-2
CSVDYDRGYGYTF
TGCAGCGTTGATTACGACAGGGGCTATGGCTACACCTTC
>.|TRBD2|TRBV10-1|TRBJ2-5
CASSPLAGGSQETQYF
TGCGCCAGCAGTCCTTTAGCGGGGGGCAGTCAAGAGACCCAGTACTTC
>.|TRBD1|TRBV6-2/TRBV6-3|TRBJ1-3
CASSYSADGDRGNTIYF
TGTGCCAGCAGTTACTCTGCCGACGGGGACAGAGGAAACACCATATATTTT
>.|TRBD1|TRBV5-5|TRBJ1-1
CASSYTGEAEAFF
TGTGCCAGCAGTTACACAGGGGAGGCTGAAGCTTTCTTT
>.|.|TRBV7-9|TRBJ1-1
CASSLVLNTEAFF
TGTGCCAGCAGCTTAGTGCTCAACACTGAAGCTTTCTTT
>.|.|TRBV7-2|TRBJ1-1
CASSAQQGIGTEAFF
TGTGCCAGCAGCGCGCAACAGGGAATTGGCACTGAAGCTTTCTTT
>few|.|TRBV7-2|TRBJ1-3
CASSSRSGNTIYF
TGTGCCAGCAGCTCTCGATCTGGAAACACCATATATTTT
>.|TRBD2|TRBV6-5|TRBJ2-3
CASSYSSLAGDTQYF
TGTGCCAGCAGTTACTCGAGTCTAGCGGGGGATACGCAGTATTTT
>.|.|TRBV5-1|TRBJ2-2
CASSLAPRAGELFF
TGCGCCAGCAGCTTGGCCCCGAGGGCTGGGGAGCTGTTTTTT
>.|.|TRBV27|TRBJ1-5
CASSFLGYGPQHF
TGTGCCAGCAGTTTTTTGGGGTATGGGCCCCAGCATTTT
>.|.|TRBV3-1/TRBV3-2|TRBJ2-3
CAKTEIWGPDTQYF
TGTGCCAAAACCGAGATTTGGGGGCCGGATACGCAGTATTTT
>.|TRBD1|TRBV19|TRBJ1-1
CASTRQGNTEAFF
TGTGCCAGTACTCGACAGGGTAACACTGAAGCTTTCTTT
>.|TRBD2|TRBV28|TRBJ2-3
CASSLNLAGVGTDTQYF
TGTGCCAGCAGTTTAAACCTAGCGGGGGTGGGCACAGATACGCAGTATTTT
>.|.|TRBV6-6|TRBJ1-2
CASTRGSYGYTF
TGTGCCAGCACCCGGGGGAGCTATGGCTACACCTTC
>.|.|TRBV9|TRBJ1-2
CASSAFDRAGGGYTF
TGTGCCAGCAGCGCATTCGACCGGGCCGGGGGTGGCTACACCTTC
>.|.|TRBV3-1/TRBV3-2|TRBJ1-3
CASSQSGIGNTIYF
TGTGCCAGCAGCCAATCTGGGATAGGAAACACCATATATTTT
>.|.|TRBV24-1|TRBJ2-5
CATSLGGRAETQYF
TGTGCCACCAGTCTTGGGGGGCGGGCAGAGACCCAGTACTTC
>.|.|TRBV5-8|TRBJ1-1
CASPGDGNTEAFF
TGTGCCAGCCCCGGGGACGGAAACACTGAAGCTTTCTTT
>.|.|TRBV24-1|TRBJ1-5
CATSDPNQPQHF
TGTGCCACCAGTGATCCCAATCAGCCCCAGCATTTT
>once|.|TRBV7-8|TRBJ1-6
CASSQLPFSNDSPLHF
TGTGCCAGCAGCCAGCTGCCATTTTCTAATGATTCACCCCTCCACTTT
>few|.|TRBV6-5|TRBJ1-4
CASTTGKTTNEKLFF
TGTGCCAGCACCACCGGTAAAACAACTAATGAAAAACTGTTTTTT